This T cell receptor (beta chain) comes out of a study of blood T cells in healthy people across ages. The authors drew approximately 10 milliliters of peripheral blood from each donor. The CDR3 runs 16 residues. Germline V gene lookup returns CDR1 MDHEN and CDR2 SYDVKM. Trimming took 4 bases from V and 0 from J; bases not matched to a gene: 5. Comment on this clonotype: As yet, its antigen is unknown.

Overall study findings and caveats: Among long-lived donors, naive CD4+ cells were more numerous and diversity higher than in aged donors. With unsorted PBMCs, a conclusive comparison of naive versus antigen-experienced cells was not possible.

It was with a sample-barcoded 5' primer and a J-beta primer mix that a second PCR of roughly 6 to 12 cycles was run. TCRdb re-called the 5' RACE reads with MiXCR, one entry per CDR3 protein. The table has roughly 800,000 distinct CDR3 sequences, 25% seen once. These data also featured in a second study, about T cells of mothers and their children. As that study records: Across the analysis, no persistent microchimeric T cell clones were detected.

This clonotype was obtained from a boy aged 5-17 years in good health. The sequenced material came from blood. The rearrangement joins TRBV28 to TRBJ2-1; 8 bases are shared with TRBD2. The CDR3 reads CASSSWSGSSYNEQFF. The CDR3 DNA follows: TGTGCCAGCAGTTCCTGGAGCGGGAGCTCCTACAATGAGCAGTTCTTC. The variable domain in full, with the rest retrieved from reference TRBV28 and TRBJ2-1, is DVKVTQSSRYLVKRTGEKVFLECVQDMDHENMFWYRQDPGLGLRLIYFSYDVKMKEKGDIPEGYSVSREKKERFSLILESASTNQTSMYLCASSSWSGSSYNEQFFGPGTRLTVL.